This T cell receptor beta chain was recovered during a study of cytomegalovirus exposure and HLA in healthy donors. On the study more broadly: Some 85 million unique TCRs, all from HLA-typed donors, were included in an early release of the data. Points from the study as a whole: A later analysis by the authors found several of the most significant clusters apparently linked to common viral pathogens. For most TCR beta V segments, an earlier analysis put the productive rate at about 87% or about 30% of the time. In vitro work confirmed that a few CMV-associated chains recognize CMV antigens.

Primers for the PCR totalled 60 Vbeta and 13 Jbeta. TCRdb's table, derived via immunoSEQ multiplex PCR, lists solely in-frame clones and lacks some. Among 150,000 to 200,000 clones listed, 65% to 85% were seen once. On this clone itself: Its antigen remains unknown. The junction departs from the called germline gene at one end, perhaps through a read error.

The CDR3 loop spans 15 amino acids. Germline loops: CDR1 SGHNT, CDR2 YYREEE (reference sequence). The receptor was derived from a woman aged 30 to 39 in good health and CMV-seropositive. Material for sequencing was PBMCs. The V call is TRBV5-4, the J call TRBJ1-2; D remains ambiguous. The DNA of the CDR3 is TGCGCCAGCAGCCAAGGAGGCAGAGATTCCTATGGCTACACCTTC. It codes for CASSQGGRDSYGYTF.